One sample yielded the 5 T cell receptor beta chains listed below, sequenced in a study of CXCR3-negative and CXCR3-positive naive CD8 T cells. Researchers prepared the TRB cDNA libraries using 5' RACE with UMI labels. TCRdb processed the 5' RACE reads again and assigns one entry to each CDR3 protein, with no DNA. This table lists around 92,000 distinct CDR3 sequences. The sample taken for sequencing was naive CXCR3- CD8+ T cells from blood. Subset denoted: CD45RO-CCR7+CD27+CD95- naive CD8+ T cells lacking CXCR3 (TNR3-). All receptors come from a human donor in good health. Some clones in this sample may be carry-over from other donors' samples.

The chain recombines TRBV7-2 with TRBJ2-5; no DNA is available, so the TRBD2 call from TCRdb remains unchecked. Looked up from germline, CDR1 is SGHTA and CDR2 is FQGNSA. There are 14 residues in the CDR3. This CDR3 is CASTPTSGAETQYF. The full variable domain, with the rest looked up from reference TRBV7-2 and TRBJ2-5, is GAGVSQSPSNKVTEKGKDVELRCDPISGHTALYWYRQSLGQGLEFLIYFQGNSAPDKSGLPSDRFSAERTGGSVSTLTIQRTQQEDSAVYLCASTPTSGAETQYFGPGTRLLVL.

The chain combines TRBV7-9 with TRBJ1-2. The germline V gene encodes CDR1 SEHNR and CDR2 FQNEAQ (reference sequence). The CDR3 length is 16 residues. The CDR3 region is CASSLVGSERFYGYTF.

V and J are TRBV29-1 and TRBJ2-7; TCRdb's assignment of TRBD1 cannot be checked, as there is no DNA. The germline V gene has CDR1 SQVTM and CDR2 ANQGSEA. The CDR3 has 15 residues. Here the CDR3 reads CSVDAPGTASYEQYF.

This rearrangement joins TRBV7-9 to TRBJ2-7; the D gene TCRdb calls, TRBD2, cannot be checked with no DNA. The length of the CDR3 is 15 residues. CDR1 and CDR2 (germline): SEHNR, FQNEAQ (reference sequence). The chain's CDR3 is CASGYLAGGNYEQYF. Full variable domain (remainder filled in from reference TRBV7-9 and TRBJ2-7): DTGVSQNPRHKITKRGQNVTFRCDPISEHNRLYWYRQTLGQGPEFLTYFQNEAQLEKSRLLSDRFSAERPKGSFSTLEIQRTEQGDSAMYLCASGYLAGGNYEQYFGPGTRLTVT.

The rearrangement uses TRBV20-1 and TRBJ2-1; checking the TCRdb D call of TRBD2 is not possible without DNA. The germline gives CDR1 DFQATT, CDR2 SNEGSKA (reference sequence). This CDR3 is built from 16 residues. The CDR3 loop is CSARDSGLALVNEQFF.